Shown below are 14 T cell receptor beta chains from a single sample sequenced in a study of T-cell reconstitution after alpha-beta-depleted transplantation in children. Unique molecular identifiers were incorporated when the TCRbeta library was constructed. One entry per CDR3 protein results from TCRdb running MiXCR on the PCR reads. Among hundreds of thousands of distinct CDR3 sequences listed, over 10% were seen once. Here the sequenced sample was PBMCs, mostly from graft donor cells, taken 360 days after TCRalphabeta/CD19-depleted stem cell transplant. All receptors derive from a male patient aged 10-17 years who had a stem cell transplant for acute myeloid leukemia, so the T cells may come from the graft donor.

This rearrangement joins TRBV20-1 to TRBJ2-6; D remains ambiguous. The CDR3 sequence is 15 residues long. V was clipped by 0 bases and J by 0 bases, with 6 bases between them. The germline CDR1 and CDR2 sequences are DFQATT and SNEGSKA (reference sequence). The CDR3 DNA follows: TGCAGTGCTAGAGAGCGCGTCTCTGGGGCCAACGTCCTGACTTTC. Amino acids: CSARERVSGANVLTF.

This clonotype was found a few times. The chain carries TRBV5-1 and TRBJ2-1; 11 bases fit TRBD2. The ends lost 4 bases at V and 1 base at J; junction bases unmatched: 4. Germline CDR1 is SGHRS and CDR2 is YFSETQ. The CDR3 is made up of 16 amino acids. DNA of the CDR3: TGCGCCAGCAGCGCCGGACTAGCGGGTTCCTACAATGAGCAGTTCTTC. Amino acids: CASSAGLAGSYNEQFF.

The chain carries TRBV27 and TRBJ2-5; either TRBD1 or TRBD2 may fit D (6 bases each). V was cut by 3 bases and J by 2 bases, with 19 bases left in between. The CDR3 loop spans 17 amino acids. Germline lookup yields CDR1 MNHEY and CDR2 SMNVEV (reference sequence). The CDR3 DNA is TGTGCCAGCAGTTTCACAGGGTGGAGGGACCTACAAGAGACCCAGTACTTC. Amino acids: CASSFTGWRDLQETQYF.

This chain joins TRBV5-1 and TRBJ2-1, with TRBD2 matching 10 bases. The germline gives CDR1 SGHRS, CDR2 YFSETQ. CDR3 length equals 17 residues. After removal of 3 bases from V and 6 bases from J, the junction contained 12 bases not matched to a gene. CDR3 protein: CASSWPPLAGVFNEQFF. CDR3 DNA sequence: TGCGCCAGCAGCTGGCCGCCTCTAGCGGGAGTATTCAATGAGCAGTTCTTC.

This sequence joins TRBV7-9 and TRBJ1-1, with D maybe TRBD1 (5 bases). Trimming removed 0 bases from V and 1 base from J, with 9 bases in between. Germline V gene lookup returns CDR1 SEHNR and CDR2 FQNEAQ (reference sequence). The CDR3 runs to 15 residues. CDR3 nucleotides: TGTGCCAGCAGCTTAGCGCGAGGACAGAACACTGAAGCTTTCTTT. This gives the protein CASSLARGQNTEAFF.

This clonotype was found a few times. The chain recombines TRBV29-1 with TRBJ2-5; possibly TRBD1 for D (6 bases). Germline values: CDR1 SQVTM, CDR2 ANQGSEA. Trimming took 7 bases from V and 1 from J, leaving 16 bases between them. The CDR3 has 14 amino acids. The CDR3 DNA reads TGCAGCGGTGAGGATTGGGGGCCCCAAGAGACCCAGTACTTC. It is translated as CSGEDWGPQETQYF.

This clonotype was seen at least ten times. Germline is not matched at one junction end, which may reflect a read error. The rearrangement links TRBV7-7 to TRBJ2-1; weak D call: TRBD2 (5 bases). The CDR3 runs 14 residues. CDR1 and CDR2 (germline): SSHAT, FNYEAQ (reference sequence). The DNA for the CDR3 is TGTGCTAGCAGCTTAGTGGGAGAAAACAATGAGCAGTTCTTC. This codes for CASSLVGENNEQFF.

The rearrangement links TRBV25-1 to TRBJ2-1; a possible D gene is TRBD2 (6 bases). V was trimmed by 4 bases and J by 4 bases, leaving 14 bases between them. Germline V gives CDR1 MGHDK, CDR2 SYGVNS. The CDR3 runs 15 residues. In DNA, the CDR3 is TGTGCCAGCAGTGTAGGAGCGGAGGGATACAATGAGCAGTTCTTC. It specifies CASSVGAEGYNEQFF.

There are many counts of this clonotype. The chain links TRBV19 to TRBJ2-7; D tentatively reads TRBD1 or TRBD2 (5 bases each). The germline CDR1 and CDR2 sequences are LNHDA and SQIVND (reference sequence). The V gene lost 5 bases and the J gene lost 3 bases, with 14 bases spanning the gap. The CDR3 has 14 residues. The CDR3 DNA reads TGTGCCAGTAGTCTCGGGACGGACGTCTACGAGCAGTACTTC. Translation gives CASSLGTDVYEQYF.

This clonotype was counted a few times. The chain couples TRBV5-1 to TRBJ1-2; D remains ambiguous. Germline lookup yields CDR1 SGHRS and CDR2 YFSETQ. Between the trimmed V and J ends, which lost 4 bases and 5 bases, there was a span of 12 bases. This CDR3 region has 13 residues. The CDR3 sequence is CASSITETYGYTF. CDR3 sequence (DNA): TGCGCCAGCAGCATTACAGAGACTTATGGCTACACCTTC.

Ten or more counts support this clonotype. The chain combines TRBV5-1 with TRBJ2-7; no firm D call. The V and J ends lost 0 bases and 1 base respectively, with 14 bases between them. Germline V gene lookup returns CDR1 SGHRS and CDR2 YFSETQ. The CDR3 consists of 16 residues. CDR3 nucleotide sequence: TGCGCCAGCAGCTTGGGTCGGCACCTTACTTCCTACGAGCAGTACTTC. It is translated as CASSLGRHLTSYEQYF. The variable domain in full, with the rest retrieved from reference TRBV5-1 and TRBJ2-7, is KAGVTQTPRYLIKTRGQQVTLSCSPISGHRSVSWYQQTPGQGLQFLFEYFSETQRNKGNFPGRFSGRQFSNSRSEMNVSTLELGDSALYLCASSLGRHLTSYEQYFGPGTRLTVT.

The chain uses TRBV27 and TRBJ2-2, with 7 bases identical to TRBD2. The CDR3 extends over 16 amino acids. Looked up from germline, CDR1 is MNHEY and CDR2 is SMNVEV (reference sequence). J gave up 3 bases and V 2 bases, and 6 bases lay outside the gene matches. This CDR3 is CASSLRVGGHTGELFF. As DNA, the CDR3 is TGTGCCAGCAGTTTACGGGTGGGAGGGCACACCGGGGAGCTGTTTTTT.

This clonotype showed up just a few times. This chain's CDR3 is CASSLGILAGPYNEQFF. In nucleotides, the CDR3 is TGTGCCAGCAGTTTGGGGATTCTCGCGGGGCCCTACAATGAGCAGTTCTTC. The chain is built from TRBV12-3 or TRBV12-4 and TRBJ2-1; possibly TRBD2 for D (6 bases). V shed 3 bases and J shed 2 bases, with 17 bases lying between them. CDR3 length: 17 amino acids.

This clonotype was recorded a few times. V gene TRBV11-2 combines with J gene TRBJ2-3; D possibly corresponds to TRBD1 (5 bases). The germline CDR1 and CDR2 sequences are SGHAT and FQNNGV. Trimming removed 5 bases from V and 2 bases from J, with 11 bases in between. This CDR3 region has 14 residues. The CDR3 nucleotides are TGTGCCAGCAGCCCCCCAGGACACACAGATACGCAGTATTTT. This gives the protein CASSPPGHTDTQYF.